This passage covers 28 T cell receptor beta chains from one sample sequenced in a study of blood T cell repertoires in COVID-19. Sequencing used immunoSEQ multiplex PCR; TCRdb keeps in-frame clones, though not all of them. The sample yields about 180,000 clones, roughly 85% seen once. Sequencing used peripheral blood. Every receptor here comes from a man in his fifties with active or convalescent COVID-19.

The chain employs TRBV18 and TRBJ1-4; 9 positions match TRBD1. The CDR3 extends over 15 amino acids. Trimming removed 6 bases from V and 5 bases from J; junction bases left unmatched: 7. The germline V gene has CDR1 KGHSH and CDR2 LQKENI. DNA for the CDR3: TGTGCCAGCTCGGGTCCGGGACAGGGCAATGAAAAACTGTTTTTT. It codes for CASSGPGQGNEKLFF. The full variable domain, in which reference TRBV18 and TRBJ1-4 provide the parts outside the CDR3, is NAGVMQNPRHLVRRRGQEARLRCSPMKGHSHVYWYRQLPEEGLKFMVYLQKENIIDESGMPKERFSAEFPKEGPSILRIQQVVRGDSAAYFCASSGPGQGNEKLFFGSGTQLSVL.

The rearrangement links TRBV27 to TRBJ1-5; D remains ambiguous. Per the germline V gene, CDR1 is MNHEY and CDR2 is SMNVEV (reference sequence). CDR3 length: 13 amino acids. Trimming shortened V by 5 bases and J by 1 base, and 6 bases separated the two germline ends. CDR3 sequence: CASSTTSNQPQHF. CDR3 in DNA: TGTGCCAGCAGTACAACGAGCAATCAGCCCCAGCATTTT.

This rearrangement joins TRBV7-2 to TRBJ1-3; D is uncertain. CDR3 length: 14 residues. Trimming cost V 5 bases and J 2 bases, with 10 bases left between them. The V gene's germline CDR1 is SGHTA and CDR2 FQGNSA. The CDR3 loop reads CASSPLYTGNTIYF. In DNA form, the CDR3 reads TGTGCCAGCAGCCCCCTATATACTGGAAACACCATATATTTT.

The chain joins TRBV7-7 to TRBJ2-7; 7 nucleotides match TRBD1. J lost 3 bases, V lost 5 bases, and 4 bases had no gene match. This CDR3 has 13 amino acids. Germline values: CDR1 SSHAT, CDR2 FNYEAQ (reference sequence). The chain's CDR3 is CASSPRQGYEQYF. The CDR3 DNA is TGTGCCAGCAGCCCTCGACAGGGCTACGAGCAGTACTTC. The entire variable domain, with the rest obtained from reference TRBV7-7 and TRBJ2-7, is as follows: GAGVSQSPRYKVTKRGQDVTLRCDPISSHATLYWYQQALGQGPEFLTYFNYEAQPDKSGLPSDRFSAERPEGSISTLTIQRTEQRDSAMYRCASSPRQGYEQYFGPGTRLTVT.

In nucleotides, the CDR3 is TGCGCCAGCAGCCAAGATCGACACTCTTCACGCTCCTACGAGCAGTACTTC. Its translation is CASSQDRHSSRSYEQYF. The V and J genes are TRBV4-1 and TRBJ2-7; D is ambiguous. The germline V and J ends were trimmed by 0 bases and 0 bases, with 15 bases remaining between them. The CDR3 runs to 17 residues. Germline V lookup: CDR1 MGHRA, CDR2 YSYEKL.

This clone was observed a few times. CDR3 protein: CASSYSTGTNNYGYTF. DNA for the CDR3: TGTGCCAGCAGTTACTCCACGGGGACTAATAACTATGGCTACACCTTC. The chain has TRBV6-5 and TRBJ1-2; tentatively, D is TRBD1 (5 bases). Germline CDR1 reads MNHEY; CDR2 reads SVGAGI. V was trimmed by 0 bases and J by 1 base, leaving 12 bases between them. This CDR3 is 16 amino acids long.

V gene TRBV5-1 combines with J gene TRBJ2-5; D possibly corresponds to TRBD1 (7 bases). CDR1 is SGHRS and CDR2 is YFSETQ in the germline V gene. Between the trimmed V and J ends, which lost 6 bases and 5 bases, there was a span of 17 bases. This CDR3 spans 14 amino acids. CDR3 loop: CASNIGGGWETQYF. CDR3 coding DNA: TGCGCCAGCAACATAGGAGGGGGCTGGGAGACCCAGTACTTC.

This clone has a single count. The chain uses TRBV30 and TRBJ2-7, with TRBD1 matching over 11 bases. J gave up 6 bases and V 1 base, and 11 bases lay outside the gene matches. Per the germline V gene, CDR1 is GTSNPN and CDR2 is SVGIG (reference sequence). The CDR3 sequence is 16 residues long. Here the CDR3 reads CAWSAPWDRGFGEQYF. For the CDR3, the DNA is TGTGCCTGGAGTGCCCCTTGGGACAGGGGGTTTGGCGAGCAGTACTTC.

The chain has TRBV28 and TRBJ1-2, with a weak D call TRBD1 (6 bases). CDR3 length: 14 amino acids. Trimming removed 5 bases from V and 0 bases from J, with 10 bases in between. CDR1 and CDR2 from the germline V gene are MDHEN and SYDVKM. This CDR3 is CASSEDSPNYGYTF. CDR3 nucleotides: TGTGCCAGCAGTGAGGACAGCCCTAACTATGGCTACACCTTC.

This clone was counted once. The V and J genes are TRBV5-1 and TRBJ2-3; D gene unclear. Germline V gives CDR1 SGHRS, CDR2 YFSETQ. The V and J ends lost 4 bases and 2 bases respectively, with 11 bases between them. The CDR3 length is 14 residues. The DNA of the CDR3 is TGCGCCAGCAGCATACGACAAACCACAGATACGCAGTATTTT. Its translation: CASSIRQTTDTQYF.

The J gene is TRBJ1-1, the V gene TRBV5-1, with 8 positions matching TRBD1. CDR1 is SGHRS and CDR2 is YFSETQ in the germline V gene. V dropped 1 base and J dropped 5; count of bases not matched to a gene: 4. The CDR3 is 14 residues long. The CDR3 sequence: CASSLSDRVTEAFF. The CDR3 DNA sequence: TGCGCCAGCAGCTTGTCGGACAGGGTGACTGAAGCTTTCTTT.

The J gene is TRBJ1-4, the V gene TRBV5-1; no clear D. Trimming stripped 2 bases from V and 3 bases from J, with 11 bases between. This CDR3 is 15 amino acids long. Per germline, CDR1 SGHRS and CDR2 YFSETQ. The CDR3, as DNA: TGCGCCAGCAGCTTTGATCAGGTCCCTAATGAAAAACTGTTTTTT. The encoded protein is CASSFDQVPNEKLFF.

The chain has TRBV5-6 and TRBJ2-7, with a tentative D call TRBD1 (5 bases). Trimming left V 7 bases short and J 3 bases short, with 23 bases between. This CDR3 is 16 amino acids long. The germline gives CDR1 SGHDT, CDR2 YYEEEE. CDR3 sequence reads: CASGLNGATQNYEQYF. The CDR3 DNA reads TGTGCCAGCGGCCTTAATGGGGCGACCCAAAACTACGAGCAGTACTTC.

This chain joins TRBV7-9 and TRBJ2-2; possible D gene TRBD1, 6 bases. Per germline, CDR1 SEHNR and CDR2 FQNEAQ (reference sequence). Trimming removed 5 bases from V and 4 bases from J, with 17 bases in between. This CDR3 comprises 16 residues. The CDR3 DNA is TGTGCCAGCAGCCCTATAGGGGCAGGGGTCACCGGGGAGCTGTTTTTT. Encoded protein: CASSPIGAGVTGELFF.

The CDR3 loop is CASSQRTSGVVSTDTQYF. The DNA of the CDR3 is TGTGCCAGCAGCCAGAGGACTAGCGGGGTGGTAAGCACAGATACGCAGTATTTT. The chain couples TRBV4-2 to TRBJ2-3; 12 bases are a match to TRBD2. The germline CDR1 and CDR2 sequences are LGHNA and YNFKEQ. The V gene end was trimmed by 3 bases and the J gene end by 0 bases; junction bases not matched to a gene: 7. This CDR3 is built from 18 residues.

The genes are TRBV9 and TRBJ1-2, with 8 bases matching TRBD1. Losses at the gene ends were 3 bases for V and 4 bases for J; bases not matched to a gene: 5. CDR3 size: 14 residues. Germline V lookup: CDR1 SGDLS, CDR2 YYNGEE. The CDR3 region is CASSGRGPSYGYTF. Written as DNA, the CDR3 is TGTGCCAGCAGCGGCAGGGGGCCAAGCTATGGCTACACCTTC.

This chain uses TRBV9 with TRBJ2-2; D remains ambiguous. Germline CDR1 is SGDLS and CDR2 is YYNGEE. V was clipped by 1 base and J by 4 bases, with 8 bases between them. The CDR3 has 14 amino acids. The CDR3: CASSVSLGTGELFF. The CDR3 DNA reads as TGTGCCAGCAGCGTATCTCTAGGCACCGGGGAGCTGTTTTTT. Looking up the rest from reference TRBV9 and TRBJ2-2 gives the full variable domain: DSGVTQTPKHLITATGQRVTLRCSPRSGDLSVYWYQQSLDQGLQFLIQYYNGEERAKGNILERFSAQQFPDLHSELNLSSLELGDSALYFCASSVSLGTGELFFGEGSRLTVL.

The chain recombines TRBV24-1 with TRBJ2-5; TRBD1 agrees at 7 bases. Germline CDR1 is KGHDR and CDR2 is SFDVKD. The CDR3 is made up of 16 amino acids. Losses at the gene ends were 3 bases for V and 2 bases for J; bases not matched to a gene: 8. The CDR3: CATSDPGPGQQETQYF. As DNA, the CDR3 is TGTGCCACCAGTGATCCGGGCCCGGGACAGCAAGAGACCCAGTACTTC.

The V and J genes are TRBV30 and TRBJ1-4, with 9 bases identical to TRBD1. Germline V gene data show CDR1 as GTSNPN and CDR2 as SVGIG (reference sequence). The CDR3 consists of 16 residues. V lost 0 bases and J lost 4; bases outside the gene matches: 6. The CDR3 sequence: CAWSVPAGQGNEKLFF. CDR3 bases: TGTGCCTGGAGTGTCCCTGCGGGACAGGGTAATGAAAAACTGTTTTTT.

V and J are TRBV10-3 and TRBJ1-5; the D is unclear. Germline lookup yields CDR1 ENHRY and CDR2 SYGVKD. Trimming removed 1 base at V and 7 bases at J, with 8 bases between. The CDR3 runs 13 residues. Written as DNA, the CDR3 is TGTGCCATCAGTGAGTATGAGAGCCAGCCCCAGCATTTT. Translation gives CAISEYESQPQHF.

The CDR3: CATAGGYEQYF. The CDR3, as DNA: TGTGCCACAGCGGGAGGGTACGAGCAGTACTTC. The chain combines TRBV30 with TRBJ2-7; 10 positions match TRBD2. Germline assignment: CDR1 GTSNPN and CDR2 SVGIG (reference sequence). Trimming cost V 8 bases and J 4 bases; bases outside gene matches: 2. CDR3 length: 11 amino acids.

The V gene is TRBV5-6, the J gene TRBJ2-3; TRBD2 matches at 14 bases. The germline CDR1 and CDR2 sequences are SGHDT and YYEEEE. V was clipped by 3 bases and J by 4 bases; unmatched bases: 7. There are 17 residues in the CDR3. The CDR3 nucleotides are TGTGCCAGCAGCTGGGCGGGACTAGCGGGAGAAGCAGATACGCAGTATTTT. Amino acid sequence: CASSWAGLAGEADTQYF.

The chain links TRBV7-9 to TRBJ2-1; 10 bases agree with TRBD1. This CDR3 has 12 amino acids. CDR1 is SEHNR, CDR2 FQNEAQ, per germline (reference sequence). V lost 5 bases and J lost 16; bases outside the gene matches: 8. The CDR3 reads CASSKARDRGFF. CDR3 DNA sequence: TGTGCCAGCAGCAAGGCTCGGGACAGGGGCTTCTTC.

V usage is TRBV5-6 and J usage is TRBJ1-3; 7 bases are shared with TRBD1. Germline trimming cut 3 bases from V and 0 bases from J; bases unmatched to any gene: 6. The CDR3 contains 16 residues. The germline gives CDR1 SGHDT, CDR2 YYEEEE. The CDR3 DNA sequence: TGTGCCAGCAGCTCTGGACAGGCCAACTCTGGAAACACCATATATTTT. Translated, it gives CASSSGQANSGNTIYF.

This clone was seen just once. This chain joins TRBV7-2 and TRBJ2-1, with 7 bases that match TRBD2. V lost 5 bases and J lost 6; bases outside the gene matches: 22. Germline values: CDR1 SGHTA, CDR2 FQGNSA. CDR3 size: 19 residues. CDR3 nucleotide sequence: TGTGCCAGCAGCCCCCCGGGGGGTCGACCCCAAACGGGTCCCAATGAGCAGTTCTTC. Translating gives CASSPPGGRPQTGPNEQFF.

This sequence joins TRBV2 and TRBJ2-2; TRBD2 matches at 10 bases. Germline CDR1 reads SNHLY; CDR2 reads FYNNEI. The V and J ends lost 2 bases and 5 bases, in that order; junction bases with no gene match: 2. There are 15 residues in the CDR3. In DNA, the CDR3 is TGTGCCAGCAGTGAAACGACTAGCGGGACCGGGGAGCTGTTTTTT. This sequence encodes CASSETTSGTGELFF.

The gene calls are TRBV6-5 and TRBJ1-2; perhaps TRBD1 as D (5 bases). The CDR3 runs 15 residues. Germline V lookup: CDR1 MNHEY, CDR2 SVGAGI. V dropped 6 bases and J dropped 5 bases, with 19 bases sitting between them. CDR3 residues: CASSQARQKLYGYTF. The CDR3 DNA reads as TGTGCCAGCAGCCAGGCCCGACAGAAACTATATGGCTACACCTTC.

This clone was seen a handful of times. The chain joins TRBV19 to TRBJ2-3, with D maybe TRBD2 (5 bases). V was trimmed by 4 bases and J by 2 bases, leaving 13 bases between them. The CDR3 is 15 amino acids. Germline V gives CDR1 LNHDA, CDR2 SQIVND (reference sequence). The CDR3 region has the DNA TGTGCCAGTAGTACCTACATCGGGGTCACAGATACGCAGTATTTT. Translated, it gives CASSTYIGVTDTQYF.